This record concerns one TCR beta chain sequence. Its antigen remains unknown. The data originate from a study of vaccination and CD4 T cells after COVID-19. Study-level information: With a range of 35 to 161, the median interval from diagnosis to drawing post-COVID samples was approximately 91 days. Overlapping spike peptides from SARS-CoV-2, HCoV-NL63, HCoV-OC43 and HCoV-229E served to stimulate the cells.

Researchers used the Oncomine TCR Beta short-read assay to sequence DNA from cultured CD4+ T cells. Using its own MiXCR run on the PCR reads, TCRdb lists one record per CDR3 protein. Of approximately 13,000 distinct CDR3 sequences listed, approximately 57% are singletons. Treatment reported: approximately 9-day PBMC culture with coronavirus spike peptide pools or control peptides (ViraFEST assay). ViraFEST relied on peptide pools to expand antigen-specific T cells; the TCRs were sequenced afterward. Each well received approximately 1.8 million PBMCs, cultured with 10 IU/ml IL-2 and around 9.8 ug/ml peptide pools. Trimming pared 5 bases from V and 6 bases from J, leaving 20 bases between. Germline V gene data show CDR1 as LNHDA and CDR2 as SQIVND (reference sequence). The CDR3 covers 16 residues.

The chain carries TRBV19 and TRBJ1-5; D not resolved. Input material: CD4+ T cells from blood, cultured in vitro. This clonotype was sampled from a human donor who had recovered from COVID-19. The CDR3 reads CASSGSHLGSRQPQHF. As DNA, the CDR3 is TGTGCCAGTAGTGGGTCCCATTTGGGCAGCCGTCAGCCCCAGCATTTT.